The 5 T cell receptor beta chains presented below share a single source sample, sequenced in a study of T-cell reconstitution after alpha-beta-depleted transplantation in children. Molecular barcoding with unique molecular identifiers was used for the TCRbeta library. TCRdb re-derived calls from the PCR reads in MiXCR, one entry per CDR3 protein. This table holds a few hundred thousand distinct CDR3 sequences, 10% to 15% found once. Sequenced material: PBMCs, mostly from graft donor cells, taken 360 days after TCRalphabeta/CD19-depleted stem cell transplant. The receptors originated from a male patient younger than 18 who had a stem cell transplant for acute myeloid leukemia, so the T cells may come from the graft donor.

Only a few counts were recorded for this clonotype. This chain uses TRBV27 with TRBJ2-7; 9 bases match TRBD1. CDR3 length: 15 residues. Germline CDR1 reads MNHEY; CDR2 reads SMNVEV (reference sequence). Trimming took 2 bases from V and 2 from J; bases not matched to a gene: 4. The CDR3 region has the DNA TGTGCCAGCAGTTTAGAGTGGGACAGGGCCTACGAGCAGTACTTC. Protein: CASSLEWDRAYEQYF.

This sequence joins TRBV12-3 or TRBV12-4 and TRBJ2-3; TRBD2 might be the D (6 bases). Trimming removed 1 base at V and 4 bases at J, with 18 bases between. This CDR3 is 17 amino acids long. The CDR3 reads CASSLGRVVRRADTQYF. CDR3 DNA: TGTGCCAGCAGTTTAGGACGGGTAGTGAGGAGGGCAGATACGCAGTATTTT.

This clonotype was counted a few times. The V gene is TRBV7-9, the J gene TRBJ1-3; D may be TRBD1 (6 bases). Looked up from germline, CDR1 is SEHNR and CDR2 is FQNEAQ (reference sequence). Trimming removed 5 bases from V and 0 bases from J, with 14 bases in between. This CDR3 contains 16 residues. CDR3 region: CASSPTGGGSGNTIYF. The CDR3 nucleotides read TGTGCCAGCAGCCCCACCGGAGGGGGCTCTGGAAACACCATATATTTT.

Regarding this clonotype: A read error is possible here, since a much larger clone lies one base away. The chain uses TRBV20-1 and TRBJ1-1, with TRBD1 matching 8 bases. This CDR3 is built from 13 residues. Germline V lookup: CDR1 DFQATT, CDR2 SNEGSKA (reference sequence). Losses at the gene ends were 1 base for V and 3 bases for J; bases not matched to a gene: 1. The CDR3 DNA is TGCAGTGCTAGAGGGACAGGGTACACTGAAGCTTTCTTT. Residues: CSARGTGYTEAFF.

The V call is TRBV5-1, the J call TRBJ2-7; 8 bases fit TRBD2. The CDR3 is 15 residues long. The J segment lost 3 bases and the V segment lost 0 bases, leaving 5 bases of the junction unmatched. The V gene's germline CDR1 is SGHRS and CDR2 YFSETQ. The CDR3: CASSLELAALYEQYF. CDR3 DNA sequence: TGCGCCAGCAGCTTGGAACTAGCGGCGCTCTACGAGCAGTACTTC.